The clone carrying this T cell receptor beta chain was found many times. Its target is unknown. J gave up 1 base and V 5 bases, and 5 bases lay outside the gene matches. Germline CDR1 is DFQATT and CDR2 is SNEGSKA (reference sequence). The CDR3 extends over 14 amino acids. The data belong to a study of T-cell memory formation after mild COVID-19. Findings and caveats of the study: Clones that shrank (day 15 to 85) were balanced CD4/CD8, whereas later expanders leaned CD4+.

TCRdb processed the 5' RACE reads anew with MiXCR; each CDR3 protein has one entry. Of roughly 410,000 distinct CDR3 sequences listed, 20% to 25% are singletons. The source material was PBMCs or a T cell subset sorted from them (not recorded which). This chain joins TRBV20-1 and TRBJ2-7; TRBD2 matches 10 bases. The TCR comes from an adult woman who had mild COVID-19 (a few samples of this study predate the infection). Cell type and time point are not known. CDR3 sequence: CSAPGLAASYEQYF. For the CDR3, the DNA is TGCAGTGCTCCCGGACTAGCGGCATCCTACGAGCAGTACTTC.